This T cell receptor beta chain was sequenced in a study of tumor-infiltrating lymphocytes in localized non-small cell lung cancer. Study details: Several tumor histologies, both smoking statuses, and some post-neoadjuvant chemotherapy samples were included. Tumor tissue and non-adjacent uninvolved lung came from each patient. Findings of the study overall: Higher tumor T cell infiltration than in uninvolved lung was supported by TCRbeta sequencing. Immunotypes IM1 and IM2 had similar TCR-derived T-cell fractions.

TCRdb keeps only in-frame clones here, not all; method: immunoSEQ multiplex PCR. The sample yields 10,000 to 15,000 clones, around 84% seen once. On this clone: Its antigen is undetermined.

V lost 6 bases and J 6 bases, leaving 11 bases between the germline ends. The CDR3 is 12 residues long. Germline CDR1 and CDR2: MNHNS and SASEGT. J is TRBJ1-2 and V is TRBV6-1, with D tentatively TRBD1 (6 bases). The sequencing sample was made of lung tumor tissue. This receptor was identified in a human donor with non-small cell lung cancer. The CDR3 coding sequence is TGTGCCAGCAGCTACAGGGTTGATGGCTACACCTTC. This sequence encodes CASSYRVDGYTF.